This T cell receptor beta chain was retrieved from a study of response to subunit inactivated influenza vaccine. Study-wide results and limits: Only a handful of new T cells, the authors suggested, are recruited with each seasonal influenza vaccination.

TCRdb analysed the RT-PCR reads with MiXCR anew, one entry per CDR3 protein. Counted here are 500,000 to 600,000 distinct CDR3 sequences, roughly 15% occurring once; the ten biggest clones make up over 8.5%. The table lists this clonotype with many counts. The antigen is undetermined. Sequences were derived from PBMCs from blood, sampled less than 13 days after vaccination. This TCR came from a man aged 50-60 years who received an inactivated influenza vaccine.

CDR3 in DNA: TGCGCCAGCAGCCAAGGAGGGTCGGGGAACTATGGCTACACCTTC. Protein product: CASSQGGSGNYGYTF. This rearrangement joins TRBV4-3 to TRBJ1-2; D gene unclear. The V gene's germline CDR1 is LGHNA and CDR2 YSLEER. The CDR3 runs to 15 residues. Trimming pared 1 base from V and 2 bases from J, leaving 11 bases between.